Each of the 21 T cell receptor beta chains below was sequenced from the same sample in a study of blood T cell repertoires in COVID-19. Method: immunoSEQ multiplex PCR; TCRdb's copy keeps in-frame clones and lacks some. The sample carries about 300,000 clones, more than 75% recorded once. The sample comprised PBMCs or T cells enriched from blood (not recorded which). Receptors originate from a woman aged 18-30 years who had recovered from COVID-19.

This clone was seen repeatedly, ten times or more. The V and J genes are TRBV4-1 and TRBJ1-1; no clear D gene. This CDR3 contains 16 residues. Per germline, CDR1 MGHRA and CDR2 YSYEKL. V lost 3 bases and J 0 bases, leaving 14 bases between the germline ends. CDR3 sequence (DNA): TGCGCCAGCAGCCAGATAGACATCTTCATGAACACTGAAGCTTTCTTT. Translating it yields CASSQIDIFMNTEAFF.

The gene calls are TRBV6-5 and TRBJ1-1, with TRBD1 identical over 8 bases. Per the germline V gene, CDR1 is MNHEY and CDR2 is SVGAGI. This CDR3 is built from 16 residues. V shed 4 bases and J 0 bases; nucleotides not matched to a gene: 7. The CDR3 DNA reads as TGTGCCAGCAGTTCCGTCCGACAGGGGATGAACACTGAAGCTTTCTTT. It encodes CASSSVRQGMNTEAFF.

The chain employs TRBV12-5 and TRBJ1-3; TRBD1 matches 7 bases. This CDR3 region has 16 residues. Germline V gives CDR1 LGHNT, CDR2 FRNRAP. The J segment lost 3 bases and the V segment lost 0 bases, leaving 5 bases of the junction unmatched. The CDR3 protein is CASGLVRQGLGNTIYF. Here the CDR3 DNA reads TGTGCTAGTGGTTTGGTAAGACAGGGCCTTGGAAACACCATATATTTT.

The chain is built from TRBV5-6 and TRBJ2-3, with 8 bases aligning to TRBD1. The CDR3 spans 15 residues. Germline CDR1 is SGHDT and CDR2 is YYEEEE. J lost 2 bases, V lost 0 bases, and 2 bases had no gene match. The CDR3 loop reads CASSLGDRFTDTQYF. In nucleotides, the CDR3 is TGTGCCAGCAGCTTGGGGGACAGGTTCACAGATACGCAGTATTTT.

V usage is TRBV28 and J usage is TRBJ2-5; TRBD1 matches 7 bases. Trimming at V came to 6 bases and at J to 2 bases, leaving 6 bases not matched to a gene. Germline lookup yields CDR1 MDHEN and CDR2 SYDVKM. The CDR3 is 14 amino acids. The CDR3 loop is CASRGDSFQETQYF. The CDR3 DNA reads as TGTGCCAGCAGAGGGGACAGTTTTCAAGAGACCCAGTACTTC.

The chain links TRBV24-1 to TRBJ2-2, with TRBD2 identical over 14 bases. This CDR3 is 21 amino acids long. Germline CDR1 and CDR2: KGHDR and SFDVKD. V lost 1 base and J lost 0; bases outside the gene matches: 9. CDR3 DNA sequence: TGTGCCACCAGTGATTTCCTGCCCGGACTAGCGGGGGGATCGAACACCGGGGAGCTGTTTTTT. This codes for CATSDFLPGLAGGSNTGELFF.

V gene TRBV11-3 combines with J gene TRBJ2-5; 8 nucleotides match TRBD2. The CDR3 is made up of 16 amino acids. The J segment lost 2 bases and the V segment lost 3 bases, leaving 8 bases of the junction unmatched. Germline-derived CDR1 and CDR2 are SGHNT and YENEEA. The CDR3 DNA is TGTGCCAGCAGCTTTTATAATAGCGGGGAACAAGAGACCCAGTACTTC. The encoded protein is CASSFYNSGEQETQYF.

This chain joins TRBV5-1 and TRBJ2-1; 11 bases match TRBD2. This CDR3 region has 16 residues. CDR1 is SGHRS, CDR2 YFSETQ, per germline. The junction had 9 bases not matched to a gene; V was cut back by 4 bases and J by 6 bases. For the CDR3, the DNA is TGCGCCAGCAGCCAAGGCCATAGCGGGGGGGCCAATGAGCAGTTCTTC. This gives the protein CASSQGHSGGANEQFF. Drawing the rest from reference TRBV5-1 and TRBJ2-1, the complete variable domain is KAGVTQTPRYLIKTRGQQVTLSCSPISGHRSVSWYQQTPGQGLQFLFEYFSETQRNKGNFPGRFSGRQFSNSRSEMNVSTLELGDSALYLCASSQGHSGGANEQFFGPGTRLTVL.

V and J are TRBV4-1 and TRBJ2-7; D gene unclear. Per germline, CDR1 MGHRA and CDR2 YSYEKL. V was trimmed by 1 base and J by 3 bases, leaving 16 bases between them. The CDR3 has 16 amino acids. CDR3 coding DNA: TGCGCCAGCAGCCAAGGTGAAACGGGTTATATCTACGAGCAGTACTTC. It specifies CASSQGETGYIYEQYF.

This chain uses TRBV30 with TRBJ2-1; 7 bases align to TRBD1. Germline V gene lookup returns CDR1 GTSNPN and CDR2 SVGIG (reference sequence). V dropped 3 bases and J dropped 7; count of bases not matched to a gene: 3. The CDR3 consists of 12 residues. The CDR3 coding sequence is TGTGCCTGGAGCCAGACAGGGAATGAGCAGTTCTTC. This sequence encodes CAWSQTGNEQFF.

The CDR3 protein is CASRIEMNTEAFF. As DNA, the CDR3 is TGCGCCAGCAGAATAGAAATGAACACTGAAGCTTTCTTT. This chain links TRBV10-2 with TRBJ1-1, with D uncertain. V lost 6 bases and J lost 0, with 8 bases in between. CDR3 length equals 13 residues. Per the germline V gene, CDR1 is WSHSY and CDR2 is SAAADI.

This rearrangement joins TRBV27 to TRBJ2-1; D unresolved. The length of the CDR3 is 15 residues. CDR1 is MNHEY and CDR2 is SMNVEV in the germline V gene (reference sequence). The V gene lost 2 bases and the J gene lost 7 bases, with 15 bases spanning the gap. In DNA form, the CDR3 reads TGTGCCAGCAGTTTACTTTCCCTGACTTCGAATGAGCAGTTCTTC. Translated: CASSLLSLTSNEQFF.

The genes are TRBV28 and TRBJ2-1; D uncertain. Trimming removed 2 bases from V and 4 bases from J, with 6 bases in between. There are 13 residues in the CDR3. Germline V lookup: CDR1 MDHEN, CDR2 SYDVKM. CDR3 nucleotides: TGTGCCAGCAGTTTAAGTAGTTACAATGAGCAGTTCTTC. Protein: CASSLSSYNEQFF.

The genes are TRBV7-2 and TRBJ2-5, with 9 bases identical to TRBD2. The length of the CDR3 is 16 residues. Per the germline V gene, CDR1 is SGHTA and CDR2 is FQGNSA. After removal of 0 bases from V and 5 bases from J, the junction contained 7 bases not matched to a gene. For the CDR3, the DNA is TGTGCCAGCAGCTTAGCAGCAGCGGGAGGCGGGGAGACCCAGTACTTC. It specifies CASSLAAAGGGETQYF.

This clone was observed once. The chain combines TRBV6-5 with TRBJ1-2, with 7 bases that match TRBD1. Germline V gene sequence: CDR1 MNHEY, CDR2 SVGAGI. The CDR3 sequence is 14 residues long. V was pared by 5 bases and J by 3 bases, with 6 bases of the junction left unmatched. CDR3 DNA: TGTGCCAGCAGTCCGGGACAGACACACTATGGCTACACCTTC. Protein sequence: CASSPGQTHYGYTF.

The CDR3 coding sequence is TGTGCCAGCAGGGCGGGACAGGGGATCCAGCCCCAGCATTTT. It codes for CASRAGQGIQPQHF. The chain carries TRBV5-8 and TRBJ1-5; 10 nucleotides line up with TRBD1. The CDR3 is made up of 14 amino acids. The germline V gene has CDR1 SGHTS and CDR2 YDEGEE. V shed 5 bases, J shed 7 bases, and the junction held 6 bases outside the gene matches.

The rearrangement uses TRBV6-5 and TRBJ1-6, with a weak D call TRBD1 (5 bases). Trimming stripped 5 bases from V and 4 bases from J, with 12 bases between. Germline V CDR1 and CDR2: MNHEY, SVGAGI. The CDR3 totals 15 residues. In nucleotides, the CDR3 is TGTGCCAGCAGTCTGTGGACACCGTATAATTCACCCCTCCACTTT. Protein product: CASSLWTPYNSPLHF.

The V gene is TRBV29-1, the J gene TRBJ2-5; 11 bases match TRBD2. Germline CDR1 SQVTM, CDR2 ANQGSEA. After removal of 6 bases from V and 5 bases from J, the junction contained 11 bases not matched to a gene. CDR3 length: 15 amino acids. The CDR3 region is CSVAPLAGGPETQYF. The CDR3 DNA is TGCAGCGTCGCGCCCTTAGCGGGAGGGCCGGAGACCCAGTACTTC. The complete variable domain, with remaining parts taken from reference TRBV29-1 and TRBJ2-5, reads SAVISQKPSRDICQRGTSLTIQCQVDSQVTMMFWYRQQPGQSLTLIATANQGSEATYESGFVIDKFPISRPNLTFSTLTVSNMSPEDSSIYLCSVAPLAGGPETQYFGPGTRLLVL.

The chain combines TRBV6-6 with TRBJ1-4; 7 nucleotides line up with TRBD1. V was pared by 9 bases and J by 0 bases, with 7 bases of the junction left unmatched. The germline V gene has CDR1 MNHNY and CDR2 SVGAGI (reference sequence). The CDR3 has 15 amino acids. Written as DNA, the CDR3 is TGTGCCAGTAACCGGGACAGTGCAACTAATGAAAAACTGTTTTTT. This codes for CASNRDSATNEKLFF.

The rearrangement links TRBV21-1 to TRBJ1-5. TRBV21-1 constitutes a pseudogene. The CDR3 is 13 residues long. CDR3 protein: CASSVLSNQPQHF. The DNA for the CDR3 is TGTGCCAGCAGCGTACTAAGCAATCAGCCCCAGCATTTT.

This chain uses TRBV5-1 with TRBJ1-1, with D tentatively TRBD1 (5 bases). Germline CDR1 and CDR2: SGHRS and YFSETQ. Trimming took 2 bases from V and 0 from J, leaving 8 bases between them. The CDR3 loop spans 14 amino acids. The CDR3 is CASSFSTVNTEAFF. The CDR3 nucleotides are TGCGCCAGCAGCTTTTCGACAGTGAACACTGAAGCTTTCTTT.